A single sample is the source of the 5 T cell receptor beta chains below, sequenced in a study of T-cell memory formation after mild COVID-19. TCRdb reanalysed the 5' RACE reads using MiXCR and keeps one entry per CDR3 protein. The sample carries 210,000 or so distinct CDR3 sequences, roughly 27% recorded once. Sequencing used PBMCs or a T cell subset sorted from them (not recorded which). The receptor source for this set is an adult woman who had mild COVID-19 (a few samples of this study predate the infection). Cell type and time point are not known.

The chain recombines TRBV5-1 with TRBJ2-3, with 7 bases matching TRBD1. J lost 7 bases, V lost 0 bases, and 5 bases had no gene match. Germline values: CDR1 SGHRS, CDR2 YFSETQ. The CDR3 runs 14 residues. The CDR3 region is CASSLGDSGHTQYF. The DNA for the CDR3 is TGCGCCAGCAGCTTGGGGGACAGCGGCCATACGCAGTATTTT.

The V gene is TRBV18, the J gene TRBJ1-4, with no clear D. The CDR3 contains 14 residues. The germline CDR1 and CDR2 sequences are KGHSH and LQKENI. V lost 3 bases and J lost 7, with 12 bases in between. The CDR3 nucleotides read TGTGCCAGCTCACCGCTGGACGGTCCTGAAAAACTGTTTTTT. This encodes CASSPLDGPEKLFF.

This clonotype was observed at least ten times. The CDR3 coding sequence is TGTGCCAGCAGTTACGTGGGGACAGTTCTCACTGAAGCTTTCTTT. It translates to CASSYVGTVLTEAFF. This rearrangement joins TRBV6-2 or TRBV6-3 to TRBJ1-1; TRBD1 matches at 7 bases. Germline lookup yields CDR1 MNHEY and CDR2 SVGEGT. The V and J ends lost 2 bases and 4 bases, in that order; junction bases with no gene match: 7. CDR3 size: 15 residues.

The genes are TRBV5-1 and TRBJ1-1; D remains ambiguous. The CDR3 runs to 13 residues. Germline V gene lookup returns CDR1 SGHRS and CDR2 YFSETQ. V was cut by 6 bases and J by 0 bases, with 9 bases left in between. CDR3 in amino acids: CASKDGMNTEAFF. The CDR3 DNA follows: TGCGCCAGCAAAGACGGGATGAACACTGAAGCTTTCTTT.

A few counts support this clonotype. J is TRBJ2-3 and V is TRBV29-1; 8 nucleotides agree with TRBD1. The CDR3 contains 14 residues. The V and J ends lost 3 bases and 2 bases, in that order; junction bases with no gene match: 4. Germline CDR1 SQVTM, CDR2 ANQGSEA. The CDR3 reads CSVDRTGTTDTQYF. For the CDR3, the DNA is TGCAGCGTTGACCGGACAGGGACCACAGATACGCAGTATTTT.